The entry below gives a single T cell receptor (beta chain) sequence along with its context. Its specificity is not known. This CDR3 has 17 residues. V dropped 6 bases and J dropped 2 bases, with 22 bases sitting between them. Germline loops: CDR1 MRHNA, CDR2 SNTAGT. The donors comprised healthy bone marrow donors. The data are from a study of cytomegalovirus exposure and HLA in healthy donors. Findings of the study overall: Investigators reported approximately 170 TCR beta chains as tied to cytomegalovirus. The authors later linked a missense DCLRE1C variant to TCR beta V- and J-gene trimming. For most TCR sequences rarity was the rule, although some public TCRs occurred in many donors.

The study ran its PCR with 60 Vbeta and 13 Jbeta primers. The protocol was immunoSEQ multiplex PCR, while the TCRdb copy is restricted to in-frame clones and leaves out a portion. The table shows about 200,000 clones, with around 75% occurring only once. The sequencing sample was made of PBMCs. This receptor was obtained from a male donor in good health and CMV-seropositive. The rearrangement joins TRBV6-4 to TRBJ2-5; the D gene is possibly TRBD1 (5 bases). CDR3 amino acids: CASRLLMSWGPQETQYF. In DNA, the CDR3 is TGTGCCAGCAGGCTCCTTATGTCCTGGGGCCCTCAAGAGACCCAGTACTTC.